The source of this T cell receptor (beta chain) is a study of T cells after yellow fever vaccination (dated by TCRdb to 2018 to 2020). For the wider study: The SMART-Seq v4 Ultra Low Input RNA kit was used to prepare libraries from fractions with low cell numbers. To follow T-cell clones before and after primary and booster YFV17D yellow fever vaccination, bulk TCR alpha and beta repertoires were sequenced over time. Two healthy male donors made up the cohort, one aged 18 to 30 years and the other aged 30 to 40 years. Blood samples were taken at several timepoints before and after primary and secondary immunization, and bulk PBMC replicates and cell subsets were isolated.

The study at large found these results: The secondary T-cell response was weaker than the primary response but faster, peaking on day 5 instead of day 15. Most clones expanded after primary vaccination were re-detected after the booster (just under 97% of CD4 and more than 70% of CD8), suggesting broad memory maintenance. A small share of clonotypes occurred in both CD4 and CD8 compartments, likely arising from convergent recombination. Because only a couple of donors were included in the study, the extent to which the findings can be generalized is limited. Computational filtering was required because FACS-sorted repertoires could contain abundant contaminating clonotypes from the bulk population.

V is cut by 9 bases and J by 3 bases, and the space between the germline ends is 12 bases. CDR1 and CDR2 are drawn from the germline V gene: MDHEN, SYDVKM. The CDR3 contains 13 residues, cysteine and phenylalanine counted. Here the CDR3 DNA is all that survives: 39 bases in frame from base 1. In its sample, this clonotype was seen many times. The antigen this receptor binds is unknown. No quality values exist for individual bases; no much larger clone is one base distant. These reads were obtained on an Illumina NovaSeq 6000. TCR cDNA was made using 5'RACE template switching, a step that added a universal primer site and unique molecular identifiers. Priming of cDNA synthesis was performed from both the TCR alpha and TCR beta constant segments. Library amplification used two PCR steps, and the second PCR step added sample barcodes and sequencing adapters. Sequencing of libraries was done on Illumina HiSeq 2500 (2x100 bp) or NovaSeq (2x150 bp). As for how the authors treated the data: Demultiplexing of reads and collapsing into UMI consensus sequences were performed with MIGEC, and V(D)J alignment was carried out with MiXCR. Vaccine-responding clonotypes were defined with edgeR using replicate PBMC samples, requiring FDR below 0.01 and a log2 fold change above 5 up to day 15. Each bulk clonotype was labeled CD4 or CD8 based on which sequenced repertoire, CD4 or CD8, contained the clonotype at higher abundance. TCRdb redid the processing of the public reads, applying fastp at Q25 and MiXCR, and retained in-frame beta chains. All rows with the same CDR3 protein become a single entry with the most common DNA and genes. The V and J calls were not made by the authors but by TCRdb's processing. Present in this sample are approximately 330,000 distinct CDR3 sequences, approximately 13% of which were seen just once. The ten largest clones take up 2.5% to 3.5% of the sample.

Reading the label with the study, this specimen's treatment or condition is: live attenuated yellow fever vaccine strain. A standard Ficoll-Paque protocol was used to isolate PBMCs from peripheral blood. Dynabeads CD4 and CD8 positive selection kits were used to isolate CD4 and CD8 T-cell fractions. TriZol was used to extract RNA from bulk PBMCs, CD4 and CD8 fractions, and dextramer-positive and dextramer-negative fractions. The chain links TRBV28 with TRBJ2-1, with no reliable assignment of the D segment. The sequenced sample was CD4+ T cells sorted from PBMCs, obtained 15 days after the yellow fever booster vaccination. The TCR sequence derives from a young man who received the YFV17D yellow fever vaccine. CDR3 sequence: CASQTSVYNEQFF. The base sequence is TGTGCCAGTCAGACAAGCGTCTACAATGAGCAGTTCTTC. The CDR3, completed at both ends by the reference TRBV28 and TRBJ2-1 genes, gives the full variable domain DVKVTQSSRYLVKRTGEKVFLECVQDMDHENMFWYRQDPGLGLRLIYFSYDVKMKEKGDIPEGYSVSREKKERFSLILESASTNQTSMYLCASQTSVYNEQFFGPGTRLTVL.